A selection of T cell receptor beta chains follows, all from one sample in a study of PD-L1 blockade in urothelial cancer. Assay: immunoSEQ multiplex PCR; the TCRdb copy retains only in-frame clones and omits some. This sample has tens of thousands of clones, with 85% to 90% found just once. Specimen: PBMCs, collected around atezolizumab (anti-PD-L1) treatment. The source is a man in his 60s with urothelial cancer. Both conserved end residues are part of each CDR3. D genes are given only for firm matches. Size tells how often a clone was seen (once, few, many) or the class of an expanded clone, and some rows leave it out.

v_gene	abundance	d_gene	j_gene	CDR3nt	CDR3aa
TRBV7-2	NA	NA	TRBJ2-7	TGTGCCAGCAGCTCCCTAGCTAACGAGCAGTACTTC	CASSSLANEQYF
TRBV30	NA	TRBD1	TRBJ1-1	TGTGCCTGGAGGGGGACAGGGGCCACTGAAGCTTTCTTT	CAWRGTGATEAFF
TRBV6-5	NA	NA	TRBJ2-1	TGTGCCAGCCCGGAGCGGCCCCGGGGCAATGAGCAGTTCTTC	CASPERPRGNEQFF
TRBV4-1	NA	NA	TRBJ1-1	TGCGCCAGCAGCCAGACCGGGAGTGGCGCTGAAGCTTTCTTT	CASSQTGSGAEAFF
TRBV28	NA	NA	TRBJ2-7	TGTGCCAGCAGTGTATCGAGTCCTAACTACGAGCAGTACTTC	CASSVSSPNYEQYF
TRBV5-1	NA	NA	TRBJ1-6	TGCGCCAGCAGCTTTTACGGAGATAATTCACCCCTCCACTTT	CASSFYGDNSPLHF
TRBV6-5	few	NA	TRBJ2-7	TGTGCCAGCAGTTGGGTCGGGTACGAGCAGTACTTC	CASSWVGYEQYF
TRBV9	NA	TRBD1	TRBJ1-1	TGTGCCAGCAGCGTCGGGACAGGGGGCACTGAAGCTTTCTTT	CASSVGTGGTEAFF
TRBV11-3	NA	TRBD1	TRBJ2-7	TGTGCCAGCAGCTTTGGACAGGGGGGCTACGAGCAGTACTTC	CASSFGQGGYEQYF
TRBV6-5	NA	TRBD2	TRBJ2-3	TGTGCCACACAAGGAGCGGGAGCTGGGCCAGATACGCAGTATTTT	CATQGAGAGPDTQYF
TRBV30	once	NA	TRBJ2-1	TGTGCCTGGACCAAACAGGGATCTTTTAATGAGCAGTTCTTC	CAWTKQGSFNEQFF
TRBV28	once	NA	TRBJ1-2	TGTGCCAGCAGTAACCCCACAGGCTACTATGGCTACACCTTC	CASSNPTGYYGYTF
TRBV19	NA	NA	TRBJ2-7	TGTGCCAGTAGTATCTCTTCTTGGCGGGCCTCCTACGAGCAGTACTTC	CASSISSWRASYEQYF
TRBV2	once	NA	TRBJ2-6	TGTGCTAGCAGTGAAACCGGGGTTGGGGCCAACGTCCTGACTTTC	CASSETGVGANVLTF
TRBV5-1	NA	NA	TRBJ2-7	TGCGCCAGCAGCTTGGAAGGAGTCTACGAGCAGTACTTC	CASSLEGVYEQYF
TRBV5-4	NA	TRBD2	TRBJ2-1	TGTGCCAGCAGCTCGGGACTAGCGGTCCTCAATGAGCAGTTCTTC	CASSSGLAVLNEQFF
TRBV9	NA	TRBD1	TRBJ2-5	TGTGCCAGCAGCACTAGGACAGGGGAAGAGACCCAGTACTTC	CASSTRTGEETQYF
TRBV30	NA	TRBD2	TRBJ2-3	TGTGCCTGGAGTAAGACTAGCGGGGGGAAGTATTTT	CAWSKTSGGKYF
TRBV5-3	NA	NA	TRBJ2-7	TGTGCCAGAAGCCCCCGGCAGAGGAGTTCCTACGAGCAGTACTTC	CARSPRQRSSYEQYF
TRBV4-1	NA	NA	TRBJ2-7	TGCGCCAGCAGCCAAGCCCCCCAGGGAACCTCCTACGAGCAGTACTTC	CASSQAPQGTSYEQYF
TRBV5-1	NA	TRBD2	TRBJ2-7	TGCGCCAGCAGCTTGGATGGGGGGAGCTGGGGGGGGTCCCCCTACGAGCAGTACTTC	CASSLDGGSWGGSPYEQYF
TRBV5-6	NA	NA	TRBJ1-6	TGTGCCAGCACCGACTTCGGGGGTGAATCCTATAATTCACCCCTCCACTTT	CASTDFGGESYNSPLHF
TRBV7-6	NA	NA	TRBJ2-7	TGTGCCAGCAGCTTTTCGGGTACGGGTGAGCAGTACTTC	CASSFSGTGEQYF
TRBV5-8	NA	TRBD1	TRBJ2-1	TGTGCCAGCAGCTTGTTCCCGGGACAGGGAAGGAATGAGCAGTTCTTC	CASSLFPGQGRNEQFF
TRBV2	NA	TRBD1	TRBJ2-7	TGTGCCAGCAGCCCCGGGACAGGGGGCCACGAGCAGTACTTC	CASSPGTGGHEQYF
TRBV11-3	NA	NA	TRBJ2-7	TGTGCCAGCAGCTTAGGAGGGGGTCAGTCCTACGAGCAGTACTTC	CASSLGGGQSYEQYF
TRBV28	NA	TRBD2	TRBJ2-3	TGTGCCAGCAGTTCCCTCCTATTAGCGGGAGGGTCTCTAAGCACAGATACGCAGTATTTT	CASSSLLLAGGSLSTDTQYF
TRBV7-2	NA	NA	TRBJ1-5	TGTGCCAGCAGCCCCGAAGGAGGGCCGGGGCCCCAGCATTTT	CASSPEGGPGPQHF
TRBV5-1	few	NA	TRBJ2-7	TGCGCCAGCAGCTTGGAGGCCGGGACCTACGAGCAGTACTTC	CASSLEAGTYEQYF
TRBV6-6	once	NA	TRBJ1-2	TGTGCCAGCAGTTACTCTGAGGAATCTAACTATGGCTACACCTTC	CASSYSEESNYGYTF
TRBV2	NA	TRBD2	TRBJ2-3	TGTGCCAGGAAGCGGGGGGTGAGCACAGATACGCAGTATTTT	CARKRGVSTDTQYF
TRBV19	NA	TRBD1	TRBJ1-2	TGTGCCAGTAGACTGACAGGGAGAGCTAACTATGGCTACACCTTC	CASRLTGRANYGYTF
TRBV28	NA	NA	TRBJ2-7	TGTGCCAGCAGTTTATACCAGAGTGTCGGCGGGAAACTCTACGAGCAGTACTTC	CASSLYQSVGGKLYEQYF
TRBV6-1	few	NA	TRBJ1-5	TGTGCCAGCAGTGACAGTCCCTATGAGGGCAATCAGCCCCAGCATTTT	CASSDSPYEGNQPQHF
TRBV15	NA	NA	TRBJ2-5	TGTGCCACCAGCAGAGCAGGTAGTATGAGAGAGACCCAGTACTTC	CATSRAGSMRETQYF
TRBV4-3	NA	TRBD2	TRBJ2-1	TGCGCCAGCAGCCAAGGTTGGAGCGGGAGGGGGGATGAGCAGTTCTTC	CASSQGWSGRGDEQFF
TRBV9	few	TRBD2	TRBJ2-1	TGTGCCAGCAGCGTAAGTCTAGCGGGAGAACATGAGCAGTTCTTC	CASSVSLAGEHEQFF
TRBV27	NA	TRBD1	TRBJ1-2	TGTGCCAGCAGTCCCCGGACAGGGGCGGCCTATGGCTACACCTTC	CASSPRTGAAYGYTF
TRBV27	NA	NA	TRBJ2-7	TGTGCCAGCAGTTTTTCGGGGGTCCACGAGCAGTACTTC	CASSFSGVHEQYF
TRBV5-1	NA	NA	TRBJ1-1	TGCGCCAGCAGCTTGGACAAAAACACTGAAGCTTTCTTT	CASSLDKNTEAFF
TRBV7-9	NA	TRBD1	TRBJ1-2	TGTGCCAGCAGCCTCCCCAGGACAGGGAACTATGGCTACACCTTC	CASSLPRTGNYGYTF
TRBV18	NA	TRBD1	TRBJ2-6	TGTGCCAGCTCACCTCTGGGCCGGGACAGGGGAAGTGGGGCCAACGTCCTGACTTTC	CASSPLGRDRGSGANVLTF
TRBV10-3	NA	TRBD1	TRBJ2-3	TGTGCCATCAGCCGGACAGGTAGCACAGATACGCAGTATTTT	CAISRTGSTDTQYF
TRBV7-6	once	NA	TRBJ2-1	TGTGCCAGCAGCCCTACAGGATTGGGTTATGAGCAGTTCTTC	CASSPTGLGYEQFF
TRBV9	NA	TRBD2	TRBJ2-3	TGTGCCAGCAGCGTAGCGGGAGGGGATACGCAGTATTTT	CASSVAGGDTQYF
TRBV28	NA	NA	TRBJ1-5	TGTGCCAGCAGCCCCCCCGATCAGCCCCAGCATTTT	CASSPPDQPQHF
TRBV2	NA	NA	TRBJ1-1	TGTGCCAGCATAGTAGAGGGATACACTGAAGCTTTCTTT	CASIVEGYTEAFF
TRBV7-9	once	NA	TRBJ2-7	TGTGCCAGCAGCTTGGAGGTTGAGCAGTACTTC	CASSLEVEQYF
TRBV7-2	NA	TRBD2	TRBJ2-1	TGTGCCAGCAGCTTTGTAGCGGGAGTTGAGCAGTTCTTC	CASSFVAGVEQFF
TRBV7-6	NA	NA	TRBJ1-2	TGTGCCAGCAGCTTAGCCCGGCTCGGGGGCTACACCTTC	CASSLARLGGYTF
TRBV6-5	once	NA	TRBJ1-6	TGTGCCAGCAGTTACTCGTCTTCCAATTCACCCCTCCACTTT	CASSYSSSNSPLHF
TRBV11-2	NA	NA	TRBJ2-6	TGTGCCAGCAGCTTAGATCAATCTGGGGCCAACGTCCTGACTTTC	CASSLDQSGANVLTF
TRBV9	once	NA	TRBJ2-1	TGTGCCAGCAGCGTAGTGCTGGCGGGGAATGAGCAGTTCTTC	CASSVVLAGNEQFF
TRBV19	NA	TRBD1	TRBJ2-1	TGTGCCAGTAGTGAAACAGGGGGCCCCTACAATGAGCAGTTCTTC	CASSETGGPYNEQFF
TRBV9	NA	NA	TRBJ2-3	TGTGCCAGCAGCGTAGCTACTAGGGCAGATACGCAGTATTTT	CASSVATRADTQYF